This section outlines one TCR beta chain sequence together with its context. The germline gives CDR1 SGHAT, CDR2 FQNNGV. The V gene end was trimmed by 4 bases and the J gene end by 2 bases; junction bases not matched to a gene: 5. CDR3 length: 15 amino acids. Clones were sequenced by immunoSEQ multiplex PCR, and TCRdb holds only the in-frame ones, with some missing. The sample holds about 160,000 clones; under 85% are singletons and the top ten take 6.5% to 7.5%. The data stem from a study of blood T cell repertoires in COVID-19. The sample taken for sequencing was peripheral blood. The chain links TRBV11-2 to TRBJ2-5, with 9 bases aligning to TRBD1. The receptor was isolated from an elderly man with COVID-19, enrolled during active disease. The CDR3 nucleotides are TGTGCCAGCAGCTCCCACGGGACAGGGCAAGAGACCCAGTACTTC. Translating it yields CASSSHGTGQETQYF.